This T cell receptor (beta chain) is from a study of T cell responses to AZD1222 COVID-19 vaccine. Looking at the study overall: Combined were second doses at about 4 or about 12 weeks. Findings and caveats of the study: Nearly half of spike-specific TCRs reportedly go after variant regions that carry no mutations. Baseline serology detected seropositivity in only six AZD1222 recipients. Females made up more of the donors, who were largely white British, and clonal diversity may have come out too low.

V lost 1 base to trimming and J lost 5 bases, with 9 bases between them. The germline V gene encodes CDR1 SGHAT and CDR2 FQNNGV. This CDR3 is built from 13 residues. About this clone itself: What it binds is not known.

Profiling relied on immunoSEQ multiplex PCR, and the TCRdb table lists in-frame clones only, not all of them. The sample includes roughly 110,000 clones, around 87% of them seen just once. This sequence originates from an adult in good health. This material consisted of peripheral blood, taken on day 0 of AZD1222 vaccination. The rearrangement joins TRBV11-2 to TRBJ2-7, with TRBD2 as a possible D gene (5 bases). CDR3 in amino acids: CASSLAGRDEQYF. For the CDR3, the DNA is TGTGCCAGCAGCTTAGCGGGGAGAGACGAGCAGTACTTC. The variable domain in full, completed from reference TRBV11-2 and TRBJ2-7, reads EAGVAQSPRYKIIEKRQSVAFWCNPISGHATLYWYQQILGQGPKLLIQFQNNGVVDDSQLPKDRFSAERLKGVDSTLKIQPAKLEDSAVYLCASSLAGRDEQYFGPGTRLTVT.